These 5 T cell receptor beta chains were all obtained from the same sample, sequenced in a study of blood T cell repertoires in COVID-19 (TCRdb year 2020). Library generation was performed with the immunoSEQ multiplex PCR assay. The source is immuneACCESS, and TCRdb retained only in-frame sequences with V and J called. Part of the clones is not carried over; for the studies checked, unresolved V genes explain less than half of this, and the remainder is unexplained. This sample holds about 140,000 clones; approximately 85% were observed only once. 3.5% to 5% of the sample goes to the ten largest clones. Sequenced material: peripheral blood. These receptors were collected from a woman over 75 with acute or convalescent COVID-19.

The chain couples TRBV11-2 to TRBJ2-5; 9 nucleotides agree with TRBD2. V lost 4 bases, J lost 2 bases, and 5 bases stayed unmatched. CDR3 length: 15 residues. Germline V gives CDR1 SGHAT, CDR2 FQNNGV. The CDR3 sequence: CASSSRLAVQETQYF. The CDR3 nucleotides are TGTGCCAGCAGCTCGCGACTAGCGGTACAAGAGACCCAGTACTTC.

V usage is TRBV19 and J usage is TRBJ1-6, with D perhaps TRBD1 (6 bases). Germline V CDR1 and CDR2: LNHDA, SQIVND (reference sequence). The CDR3 extends over 13 amino acids. V lost 7 bases and J lost 6, with 10 bases in between. In DNA, the CDR3 is TGTGCCAGTACCAGGACAGTTAATTCACCCCTCCACTTT. This translates into CASTRTVNSPLHF.

The chain couples TRBV19 to TRBJ2-2; 14 positions match TRBD2. The CDR3 is 23 residues long. Germline V gene lookup returns CDR1 LNHDA and CDR2 SQIVND (reference sequence). Germline trimming cut 4 bases from V and 6 bases from J; bases unmatched to any gene: 25. CDR3 in amino acids: CASSRENYPGLAGVPEGAGELFF. The CDR3 DNA is TGTGCCAGTAGTAGAGAAAACTATCCGGGACTAGCGGGGGTTCCCGAGGGCGCCGGGGAGCTGTTTTTT.

The rearrangement uses TRBV7-9 and TRBJ2-1, with 11 bases aligning to TRBD2. This CDR3 is 16 amino acids long. The ends lost 5 bases at V and 0 bases at J; junction bases unmatched: 3. CDR1 and CDR2 (germline): SEHNR, FQNEAQ (reference sequence). For the CDR3, the DNA is TGTGCCAGCAGCGCCACTAGCGGGAGCTCCTACAATGAGCAGTTCTTC. Translation: CASSATSGSSYNEQFF. Drawing the rest from reference TRBV7-9 and TRBJ2-1, the complete variable domain is DTGVSQNPRHKITKRGQNVTFRCDPISEHNRLYWYRQTLGQGPEFLTYFQNEAQLEKSRLLSDRFSAERPKGSFSTLEIQRTEQGDSAMYLCASSATSGSSYNEQFFGPGTRLTVL.

This chain uses TRBV6-5 with TRBJ1-5; D is possibly TRBD1 (6 bases). Germline CDR1 reads MNHEY; CDR2 reads SVGAGI. The V end was cut by 8 bases, the J end by 2 bases, with 13 bases between. CDR3 size: 14 residues. The CDR3 spells CASVQGRGNQPQHF. The CDR3 region has the DNA TGTGCCAGCGTACAGGGCCGGGGCAATCAGCCCCAGCATTTT.